The clone carrying this T cell receptor (beta chain) was observed a few times. The V gene end was trimmed by 1 base and the J gene end by 12 bases; junction bases not matched to a gene: 6. CDR1 and CDR2 (germline): SEHNR, FQNEAQ (reference sequence). This CDR3 spans 15 amino acids. Produced via immunoSEQ multiplex PCR; TCRdb's table is partial and in-frame only. The repertoire holds 350,000 to 450,000 clones, with roughly 80% as singletons. The record originates from a study of Ad26.COV2.S vaccination and SARS-CoV-2 variants. Study overall: As a participant in COV1001, the donor was in the Ad26.COV2.S trial arm. Participants got Ad26.COV2.S intramuscularly, once or twice 56 days apart.

Treatment here: approximately 18 received Ad26.COV2.S at low or high dose, single or two shots; roughly five received placebo; per-sample allocation not given. Specimens were obtained on day 63 following the first vaccine or placebo injection. Wuhan-strain spike was delivered by a replication-incompetent Ad26 vector. The chain combines TRBV7-9 with TRBJ2-1; 13 bases are shared with TRBD2. Sequencing was performed on peripheral blood, taken in a trial of Ad26.COV2.S vaccine versus placebo. This TCR was recovered from a person aged 18-60 years who received the Ad26.COV2.S COVID-19 vaccine or a placebo. The CDR3 bases are TGTGCCAGCAGCTTAGAACTAGCGGGAGGGCATGGGCAGTTCTTC. Translated, it gives CASSLELAGGHGQFF.